The 25 T cell receptor beta chains below all came from one sample that was sequenced in a study of neurological immune-mediated disorders. MiXCR, run by TCRdb on the 5' RACE reads, gives a single entry per CDR3 protein. The profile shows 70,000 to 90,000 distinct CDR3 sequences, less than 5.5% of them singletons. Sequenced: PBMCs. These receptors originate from a woman aged 25 to 45 with multiple sclerosis.

This clonotype showed up many times. The rearrangement uses TRBV20-1 and TRBJ2-1; the D gene is possibly TRBD2 (5 bases). The CDR3 loop spans 14 amino acids. Trimming removed 4 bases at V and 6 bases at J, with 16 bases between. Germline CDR1 DFQATT, CDR2 SNEGSKA (reference sequence). CDR3 in DNA: TGCAGTGCTACCCTTTACTCTCGGGGCAATGAGCAGTTCTTC. Protein: CSATLYSRGNEQFF.

Ten or more counts support this clonotype. The chain joins TRBV20-1 to TRBJ2-7, with D possibly being TRBD1 (6 bases). This CDR3 region has 14 residues. The germline CDR1 and CDR2 sequences are DFQATT and SNEGSKA (reference sequence). V was shortened by 5 bases and J by 0 bases, with 14 bases between the two germline ends. CDR3 region: CSASETGSSYEQYF. The CDR3 nucleotides read TGCAGTGCTTCCGAAACAGGGAGCTCCTACGAGCAGTACTTC.

This clonotype has just a few counts. V usage is TRBV7-2 and J usage is TRBJ1-4, with unresolved D. This CDR3 contains 15 residues. The germline gives CDR1 SGHTA, CDR2 FQGNSA. The V and J ends lost 3 bases and 3 bases respectively, with 11 bases between them. The CDR3 protein is CASSLADYANEKLFF. CDR3 coding DNA: TGTGCCAGCAGCTTGGCAGACTACGCTAATGAAAAACTGTTTTTT. Full variable domain (rest looked up from reference TRBV7-2 and TRBJ1-4): GAGVSQSPSNKVTEKGKDVELRCDPISGHTALYWYRQSLGQGLEFLIYFQGNSAPDKSGLPSDRFSAERTGGSVSTLTIQRTQQEDSAVYLCASSLADYANEKLFFGSGTQLSVL.

This clonotype was counted between two and nine times. The rearrangement uses TRBV20-1 and TRBJ1-2; the match to TRBD1 covers 8 bases. This CDR3 is 15 amino acids long. Germline V lookup: CDR1 DFQATT, CDR2 SNEGSKA (reference sequence). Unmatched junction bases numbered 11, after V lost 3 bases and J lost 5 bases. CDR3 DNA sequence: TGCAGTGCTAGGGAAACAGGGGGACGGAAATATGGCTACACCTTC. It translates to CSARETGGRKYGYTF.

As to this clonotype: Sequence at one end of the junction differs from germline and may be a read error. The V gene is TRBV27, the J gene TRBJ2-5, with D possibly matching TRBD1 (6 bases). Germline lookup yields CDR1 MNHEY and CDR2 SMNVEV (reference sequence). This CDR3 has 12 residues. For the CDR3, the DNA is TGTGCCAACAACAGGGAGCAAGAGATCCAGTACTTC. Its translation: CANNREQEIQYF.

This clonotype appeared many times. The chain recombines TRBV5-1 with TRBJ1-3, with D possibly matching TRBD1 (6 bases). V was pared by 3 bases and J by 4 bases, with 11 bases between. The CDR3 sequence is 14 residues long. CDR1 is SGHRS, CDR2 YFSETQ, per germline. CDR3 in amino acids: CASSSEGVGNTIYF. The CDR3 DNA reads as TGCGCCAGCAGCTCGGAGGGGGTAGGAAACACCATATATTTT.

This clonotype occurred many times. The genes are TRBV6-1 and TRBJ2-2; tentative D call: TRBD2 (5 bases). The CDR3 is made up of 15 amino acids. The V end lost 0 bases, the J end lost 0 bases, and 5 bases lay between the germline ends. CDR1 is MNHNS, CDR2 SASEGT, per germline. The CDR3 is CASSEARANTGELFF. Written as DNA, the CDR3 is TGTGCCAGCAGTGAAGCGCGGGCGAACACCGGGGAGCTGTTTTTT.

The sample holds many counts of this clonotype. The V and J genes are TRBV7-9 and TRBJ2-1, with 7 bases identical to TRBD2. After removal of 6 bases from V and 4 bases from J, the junction contained 12 bases not matched to a gene. Germline loops: CDR1 SEHNR, CDR2 FQNEAQ (reference sequence). This CDR3 comprises 16 residues. DNA of the CDR3: TGTGCCAGCAGGACGGGCGGGAGCTCTTCTTACAATGAGCAGTTCTTC. It is translated as CASRTGGSSSYNEQFF.

Many counts were recorded for this clonotype. V and J are TRBV29-1 and TRBJ2-6; 8 bases are shared with TRBD1. The V segment lost 6 bases and the J segment 2 bases; nucleotides outside the gene matches: 9. The CDR3 totals 16 residues. Germline CDR1 is SQVTM and CDR2 is ANQGSEA. CDR3 region: CSVTGMGQAGANVLTF. CDR3 bases: TGCAGCGTCACAGGCATGGGACAGGCTGGGGCCAACGTCCTGACTTTC.

This clonotype turned up a few times. This rearrangement joins TRBV2 to TRBJ2-7; TRBD2 aligns across 7 bases. Germline loops: CDR1 SNHLY, CDR2 FYNNEI. The CDR3 sequence is 14 residues long. The V and J ends lost 7 bases and 3 bases, in that order; junction bases with no gene match: 9. CDR3 sequence reads: CASKLGGTDYEQYV. The CDR3 region has the DNA TGTGCCAGCAAATTGGGAGGGACCGACTACGAGCAGTACGTC.

This clonotype showed up many times. The chain uses TRBV5-5 and TRBJ2-5; D remains unclear. The CDR3 spans 12 residues. Trimming removed 4 bases at V and 2 bases at J, with 6 bases between. In germline, CDR1 is SGHKS, CDR2 YYEKEE (reference sequence). Here the CDR3 DNA reads TGTGCCAGCAGCCCTATACAAGAGACCCAGTACTTC. The encoded protein is CASSPIQETQYF.

In its sample, this clonotype was seen many times. The chain recombines TRBV5-1 with TRBJ2-7; D call uncertain. Germline V CDR1 and CDR2: SGHRS, YFSETQ. CDR3 length: 16 residues. Trimming took 4 bases from V and 7 from J, leaving 24 bases between them. The CDR3: CASSGWPGRPLLEQYF. DNA for the CDR3: TGCGCCAGCAGCGGCTGGCCCGGACGGCCTTTATTGGAGCAGTACTTC.

This clonotype was observed at least ten times. The rearrangement links TRBV12-3 or TRBV12-4 to TRBJ2-7, with 13 bases lining up with TRBD2. The CDR3 sequence is 14 residues long. The junction had 4 bases not matched to a gene; V was cut back by 9 bases and J by 2 bases. In DNA form, the CDR3 reads TGTGCCAGTCGACTAGCGGGAGGACCCTACGAGCAGTACTTC. Protein product: CASRLAGGPYEQYF.

This clonotype has a count of ten or more. The CDR3 sequence is CASSDSNGADEQFF. The CDR3 nucleotides read TGTGCCAGCAGTGACTCGAACGGGGCGGATGAGCAGTTCTTC. The chain has TRBV6-4 and TRBJ2-1, with D tentatively TRBD1 or TRBD2 (5 bases each). The V end lost 0 bases, the J end lost 8 bases, and 11 bases lay between the germline ends. The V gene's germline CDR1 is MRHNA and CDR2 SNTAGT. The length of the CDR3 is 14 residues.

This clonotype was found many times. The V and J genes are TRBV10-3 and TRBJ2-1; a possible D gene is TRBD2 (5 bases). The CDR3 consists of 13 residues. With 3 bases removed from V and 12 bases from J, the gap between germline ends came to 15 bases. Germline CDR1 reads ENHRY; CDR2 reads SYGVKD. CDR3 coding DNA: TGTGCCATCAGTGATACTCAACTAGAGGGGCAGTTCTTC. Translating it yields CAISDTQLEGQFF.

This clonotype has a handful of counts. This chain connects TRBV4-2 to TRBJ2-1; perhaps D is TRBD1 or TRBD2 (5 bases each). This CDR3 has 14 residues. Germline V gives CDR1 LGHNA, CDR2 YNFKEQ. V shed 1 base and J shed 13 bases, with 17 bases lying between them. The CDR3 protein is CASSQGLLAGDQFF. The DNA for the CDR3 is TGTGCCAGCAGCCAAGGTCTGCTAGCTGGGGACCAGTTCTTC.

This clonotype was counted many times. The chain employs TRBV20-1 and TRBJ2-1, with D hard to call. The CDR3 is 11 amino acids. The V gene lost 6 bases and the J gene lost 4 bases, with 7 bases spanning the gap. Germline V CDR1 and CDR2: DFQATT, SNEGSKA (reference sequence). The CDR3 DNA is TGCAGTGCAACCTTGTACAATGAGCAGTTCTTC. Its protein product is CSATLYNEQFF.

Ten or more counts support this clonotype. This sequence joins TRBV5-1 and TRBJ1-5; tentative D call: TRBD1 (6 bases). This CDR3 spans 14 amino acids. Trimming stripped 0 bases from V and 5 bases from J, with 9 bases between. Germline CDR1 and CDR2: SGHRS and YFSETQ. Here the CDR3 reads CASSLAGGDQPQHF. In DNA, the CDR3 is TGCGCCAGCAGCTTGGCCGGGGGCGATCAGCCCCAGCATTTT. Full variable domain (missing parts from reference TRBV5-1 and TRBJ1-5): KAGVTQTPRYLIKTRGQQVTLSCSPISGHRSVSWYQQTPGQGLQFLFEYFSETQRNKGNFPGRFSGRQFSNSRSEMNVSTLELGDSALYLCASSLAGGDQPQHFGDGTRLSIL.

In its sample, this clonotype was seen many times. The CDR3 DNA reads as TGTGCCAGCAGTTTGTACAAACCCAATGAGCAGTTCTTC. This gives the protein CASSLYKPNEQFF. The rearrangement links TRBV12-3 or TRBV12-4 to TRBJ2-1; no definite D call. V gave up 3 bases and J gave up 6 bases, with 9 bases separating them. The CDR3 has 13 amino acids.

At least ten counts were recorded for this clonotype. This chain joins TRBV10-3 and TRBJ2-7, with D possibly TRBD2 on 5 matching bases. Germline CDR1 ENHRY, CDR2 SYGVKD. This CDR3 has 15 residues. V lost 8 bases, J lost 4 bases, and 21 bases lay in between. For the CDR3, the DNA is TGTGCCATCGCGGATGAGGGTATTCCGTCGTACGAGCAGTACTTC. Encoded protein: CAIADEGIPSYEQYF.

In this sample, this clonotype turned up many times. The chain carries TRBV5-1 and TRBJ1-6; D may be TRBD1 (5 bases). The CDR3 totals 14 residues. Trimming cost V 1 base and J 9 bases, with 11 bases left between them. Germline lookup yields CDR1 SGHRS and CDR2 YFSETQ. The CDR3 DNA is TGCGCCAGCAGCTTGCAGGGTCGAATTTCACCCCTCCACTTT. Translation: CASSLQGRISPLHF.

As for this clonotype: A much larger clonotype is one base distant, so this may be a read error. V gene TRBV2 combines with J gene TRBJ2-3, with D perhaps TRBD1 or TRBD2 (6 bases each). Germline loops: CDR1 SNHLY, CDR2 FYNNEI. V lost 3 bases and J 0 bases, leaving 16 bases between the germline ends. The CDR3 loop spans 17 amino acids. CDR3 nucleotide sequence: TGTGCCAGCAGTGATTTAGTAGGAGGGGGTAGCACAGATACGCAGTATTTT. As protein: CASSDLVGGGSTDTQYF.

About this clonotype itself: Since a much larger clone is just one base distant, this may be a read error. The chain recombines TRBV5-1 with TRBJ1-4; 7 positions agree with TRBD1. V lost 4 bases, J lost 3 bases, and 3 bases stayed unmatched. The CDR3 has 14 residues. Germline V lookup: CDR1 SGHRS, CDR2 YFSETQ. The CDR3 is CASSAGQPNEKLFF. CDR3 DNA sequence: TGCGCCAGCAGCGCGGGACAGCCTAATGAAAAACTGTTTTTT.

This clonotype was found many times. The chain joins TRBV15 to TRBJ2-1; no clear D. Deletions cut 0 bases from V and 4 bases from J, with 4 bases between. The CDR3 totals 13 residues. From germline, CDR1 is LNHNV and CDR2 YYDKDF (reference sequence). As DNA, the CDR3 is TGTGCCACCAGCAGAGACATATACAATGAGCAGTTCTTC. Amino acids: CATSRDIYNEQFF.

The chain uses TRBV7-3 and TRBJ2-3, with D maybe TRBD2 (6 bases). There are 13 residues in the CDR3. The germline V gene has CDR1 SGHTA and CDR2 FQGTGA. The V and J ends lost 8 bases and 3 bases respectively, with 12 bases between them. Here the CDR3 reads CASLGGETDTQYF. CDR3 in DNA: TGTGCCAGCTTGGGCGGGGAGACAGATACGCAGTATTTT.